The TCR beta chain described here comes from a study of blood T cell repertoires in COVID-19. On the study more broadly: Donors in the United States, Italy and Spain gave samples during acute or convalescent COVID-19. PBMCs, B-cell-depleted T cells, or T cells provided the cDNA or gDNA that made up the material.

The J segment lost 4 bases and the V segment lost 6 bases, leaving 9 bases of the junction unmatched. CDR1 is KGHSH and CDR2 is LQKENI in the germline V gene. The CDR3 is 15 residues long. Original handling: It was from reference gene primer amplification that nucleated cell counts were estimated. Only in-frame clones appear in the TCRdb table, and some are missing; sequencing was by immunoSEQ multiplex PCR. V and J calls and clone size are as listed in that table; D and trimming were resolved from the DNA. This table has roughly 150,000 clones, 80% appearing once. Sample: peripheral blood. This clonotype was obtained from a man between 60 and 75 years old with acute or convalescent COVID-19. The chain links TRBV18 to TRBJ1-3, with 7 bases that match TRBD1. CDR3 loop: CASSGQRTSGNTIYF. CDR3 in DNA: TGTGCCAGCTCGGGACAGAGAACCTCAGGAAACACCATATATTTT. Drawing the rest from reference TRBV18 and TRBJ1-3, the complete variable domain is NAGVMQNPRHLVRRRGQEARLRCSPMKGHSHVYWYRQLPEEGLKFMVYLQKENIIDESGMPKERFSAEFPKEGPSILRIQQVVRGDSAAYFCASSGQRTSGNTIYFGEGSWLTVV.